This T cell receptor (beta chain) was found in a study of a mutant IDH1 vaccine in newly diagnosed glioma. Comment on this clone: The antigen is not known.

Using immunoSEQ multiplex PCR, the repertoire was profiled, and TCRdb retains in-frame clones only, with some absent. The table shows around 53,000 clones, with 65% to 85% occurring only once. The time point is: week 47, end of study. Each dose delivered 300 ug of mutant IDH1 20-mer peptide subcutaneously with imiquimod. This receptor was obtained from a woman aged 30 to 39 with glioma. Some clones in this sample may be carry-over from other donors' samples. The sequences come from PBMCs, collected from a glioma patient whose treatment included an IDH1 peptide vaccine.

CDR3 sequence reads: CASSQDRGEQFF. The CDR3, as DNA: TGCGCCAGCAGCCAAGATCGGGGCGAGCAGTTCTTC. The J gene is TRBJ2-1, the V gene TRBV4-1; the D gene could be TRBD1 or TRBD2 (5 bases each). This CDR3 has 12 residues. Trimming shortened V by 0 bases and J by 10 bases, and 7 bases separated the two germline ends. Germline assignment: CDR1 MGHRA and CDR2 YSYEKL.